This paragraph reports one TCR beta chain. The sample comes from a study of blood T cell repertoires in COVID-19. Study background: Some COVID-19 samples were acute and others convalescent; all came from the United States, Italy and Spain. T cells, B-cell-depleted T cells, or PBMCs provided the cDNA or gDNA that served as material.

Authors' processing steps: Cell counts per sample came from amplifying reference gene primers. Method: immunoSEQ multiplex PCR; TCRdb's copy keeps in-frame clones and lacks some. That table is the source of V, J and clone size, and D and trimming were worked out from the DNA. Of around 260,000 clones in the sample, roughly nine tenths were seen once. This CDR3 region has 14 residues. Trimming at V came to 7 bases and at J to 7 bases, leaving 9 bases not matched to a gene. Germline V CDR1 and CDR2: SNHLY, FYNNEI. The V and J genes are TRBV2 and TRBJ2-1; the match to TRBD2 covers 8 bases. The clonotype was recovered from a man aged 18-30 years with active or convalescent COVID-19. The sample comprised peripheral blood. The CDR3 nucleotides are TGTGCCAGCACCAACGGGAGGGCCGGGAATGAGCAGTTCTTC. This codes for CASTNGRAGNEQFF.